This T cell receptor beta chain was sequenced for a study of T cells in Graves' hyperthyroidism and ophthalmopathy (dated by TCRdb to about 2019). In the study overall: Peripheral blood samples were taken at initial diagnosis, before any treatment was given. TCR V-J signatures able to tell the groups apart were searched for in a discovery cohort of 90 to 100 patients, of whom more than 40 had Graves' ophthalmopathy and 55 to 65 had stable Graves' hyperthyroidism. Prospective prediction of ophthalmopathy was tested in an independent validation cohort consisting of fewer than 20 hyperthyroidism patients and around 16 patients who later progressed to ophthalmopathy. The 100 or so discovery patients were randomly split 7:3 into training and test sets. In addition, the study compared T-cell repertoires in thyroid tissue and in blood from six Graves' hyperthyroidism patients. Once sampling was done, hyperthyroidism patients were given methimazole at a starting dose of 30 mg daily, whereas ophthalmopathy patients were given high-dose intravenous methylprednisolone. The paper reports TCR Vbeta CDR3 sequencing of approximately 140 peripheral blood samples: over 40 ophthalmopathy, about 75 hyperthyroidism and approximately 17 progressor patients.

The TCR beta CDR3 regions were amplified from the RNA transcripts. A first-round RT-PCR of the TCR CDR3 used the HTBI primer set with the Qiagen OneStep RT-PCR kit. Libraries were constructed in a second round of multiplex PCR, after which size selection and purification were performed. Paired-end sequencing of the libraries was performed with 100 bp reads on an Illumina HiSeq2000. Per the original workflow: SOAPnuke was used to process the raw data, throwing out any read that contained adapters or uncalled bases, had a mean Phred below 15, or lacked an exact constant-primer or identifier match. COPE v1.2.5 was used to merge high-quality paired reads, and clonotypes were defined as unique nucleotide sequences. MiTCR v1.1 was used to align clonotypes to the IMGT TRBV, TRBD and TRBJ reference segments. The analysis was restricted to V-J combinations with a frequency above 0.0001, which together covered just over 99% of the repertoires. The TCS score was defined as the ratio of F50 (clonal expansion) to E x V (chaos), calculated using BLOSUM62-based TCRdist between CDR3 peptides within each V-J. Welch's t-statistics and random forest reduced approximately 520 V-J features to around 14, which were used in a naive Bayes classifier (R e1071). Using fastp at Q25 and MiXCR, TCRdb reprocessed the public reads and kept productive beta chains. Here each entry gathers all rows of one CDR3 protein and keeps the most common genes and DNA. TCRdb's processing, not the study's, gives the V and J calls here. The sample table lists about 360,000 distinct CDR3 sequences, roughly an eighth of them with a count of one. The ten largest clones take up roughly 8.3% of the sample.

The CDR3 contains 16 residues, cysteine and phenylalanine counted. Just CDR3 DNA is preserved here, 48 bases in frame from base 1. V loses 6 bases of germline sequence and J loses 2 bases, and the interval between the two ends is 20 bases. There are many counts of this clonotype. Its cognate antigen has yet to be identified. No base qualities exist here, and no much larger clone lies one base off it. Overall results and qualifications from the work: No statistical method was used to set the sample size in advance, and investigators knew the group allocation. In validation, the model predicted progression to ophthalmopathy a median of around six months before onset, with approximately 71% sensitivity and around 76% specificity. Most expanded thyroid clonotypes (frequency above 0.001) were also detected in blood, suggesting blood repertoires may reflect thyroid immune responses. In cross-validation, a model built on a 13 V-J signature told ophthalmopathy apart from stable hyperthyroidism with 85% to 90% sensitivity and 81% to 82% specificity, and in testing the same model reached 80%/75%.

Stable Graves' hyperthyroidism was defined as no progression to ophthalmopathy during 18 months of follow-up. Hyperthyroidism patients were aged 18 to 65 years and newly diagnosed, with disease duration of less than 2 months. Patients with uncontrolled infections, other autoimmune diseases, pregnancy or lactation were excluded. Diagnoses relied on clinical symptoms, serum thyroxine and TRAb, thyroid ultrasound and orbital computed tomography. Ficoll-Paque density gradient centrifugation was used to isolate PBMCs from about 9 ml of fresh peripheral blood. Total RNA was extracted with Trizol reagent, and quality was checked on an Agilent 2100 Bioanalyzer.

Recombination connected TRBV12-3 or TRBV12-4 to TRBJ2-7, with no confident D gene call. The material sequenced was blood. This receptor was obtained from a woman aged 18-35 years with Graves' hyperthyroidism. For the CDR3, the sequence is CASSSDLSGGAYEQYF. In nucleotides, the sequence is TGTGCCAGCAGCTCAGATCTGTCGGGTGGAGCCTACGAGCAGTACTTC.